A selection of T cell receptor beta chains follows, all from one sample in a study. TCRdb independently ran MiXCR on the 5' RACE reads; one entry per CDR3 protein. Among over 45,000 distinct CDR3 sequences listed, approximately 26% were seen once. Sequencing was performed on tumor-infiltrating Tregs sorted from the breast tumor. These receptors were taken from a female donor with breast cancer. Both conserved end residues are part of each CDR3. A D gene is named only where the DNA matches it firmly. Part of the rows lack a size; the others show once, few, many or a class for expanded clones.

v_call	d_call	clone_size	cdr3_length	j_call	cdr3_nt	cdr3_aa
TRBV19	NA	many	13	TRBJ1-2	TGTGCCAGTAGTATAGACGGACAGAATGGCTACACCTTC	CASSIDGQNGYTF
TRBV7-2	NA	NA	14	TRBJ2-1	TGTGCCAGCACCCCGGGGGGCGCTTACAATGAGCAGTTCTTC	CASTPGGAYNEQFF
TRBV5-4	NA	few	12	TRBJ1-1	TGTGCCAGCTCCTCCATGAACACTGAAGCTTTCTTT	CASSSMNTEAFF
TRBV12-3/TRBV12-4	NA	few	11	TRBJ2-1	TGTGCCAGCCTTAGTACGAATGAGCAGTTCTTC	CASLSTNEQFF
TRBV4-3	TRBD1	few	15	TRBJ2-1	TGCGCCAGCAGCCAAGAAGGACAGGGTGTCGATGAGCAGTTCTTC	CASSQEGQGVDEQFF
TRBV2	TRBD1	NA	12	TRBJ2-5	TGTGCCAGCAGGGGGACAGGGACGACCCAGTACTTC	CASRGTGTTQYF
TRBV5-1	NA	many	16	TRBJ1-2	TGCGCCAGCAGCTTGGTCCTGGGTTCGGGGGGCCATGGCTACACCTTC	CASSLVLGSGGHGYTF
TRBV30	NA	NA	14	TRBJ2-1	TGTGCCTGGAGTTATTTCGGACCGCTCAATGAGCAGTTCTTC	CAWSYFGPLNEQFF
TRBV3-1	NA	NA	12	TRBJ2-6	TGTGCCAGCAGCCAGACACCGTACGTCCTGACTTTC	CASSQTPYVLTF
TRBV5-1	NA	NA	14	TRBJ2-3	TGCGCCAGCAGCCAGGTGAGGACAGCAGATACGCAGTATTTT	CASSQVRTADTQYF
TRBV7-8	TRBD1	many	13	TRBJ2-3	TGTGCCAGCAGCCGGACAGGATTAGATACGCAGTATTTT	CASSRTGLDTQYF
TRBV28	NA	NA	12	TRBJ1-1	TGTGCCAGCATCCGTGGAAACACTGGAGCTTTCTTT	CASIRGNTGAFF
TRBV7-3	NA	NA	12	TRBJ2-2	TGTGCCAGCAGCGGTCCCACCGGGGAGCTGTTTTTT	CASSGPTGELFF